Following are 10 T cell receptor beta chains from one sample sequenced in a study of T cell responses to AZD1222 COVID-19 vaccine. Measured with immunoSEQ multiplex PCR; TCRdb has only the in-frame clones, and not every one. Of over 150,000 clones in the sample, approximately 89% were seen once. The specimen comprised peripheral blood, sampled 28 days after the second AZD1222 dose. These receptors all stem from an adult who received the AZD1222 COVID-19 vaccine.

The J gene is TRBJ1-1, the V gene TRBV28; tentative D call: TRBD1 (6 bases). The CDR3 loop spans 14 amino acids. Germline assignment: CDR1 MDHEN and CDR2 SYDVKM. Trimming removed 6 bases from V and 7 bases from J, with 18 bases in between. CDR3 DNA sequence: TGTGCCAGCAGCCTCGGGACATCCTCGGTTGAAGCTTTCTTT. Translated, it gives CASSLGTSSVEAFF.

This chain links TRBV29-1 with TRBJ2-5; D unresolved. CDR1 and CDR2 (germline): SQVTM, ANQGSEA. The CDR3 is made up of 11 amino acids. The V gene lost 4 bases and the J gene lost 1 base, with 4 bases spanning the gap. CDR3 sequence reads: CSVGVQETQYF. The CDR3 coding sequence is TGCAGCGTTGGGGTCCAAGAGACCCAGTACTTC.

This rearrangement joins TRBV7-8 to TRBJ1-6; D is perhaps TRBD1 (5 bases). The CDR3 runs to 17 residues. The germline V gene encodes CDR1 SGHVS and CDR2 FQNEAQ. V shed 4 bases and J shed 0 bases, with 13 bases lying between them. CDR3 loop: CASSYPIDSSYNSPLHF. Here the CDR3 DNA reads TGTGCCAGCAGCTATCCCATCGACAGCTCCTATAATTCACCCCTCCACTTT.

V usage is TRBV5-4 and J usage is TRBJ2-3, with no clear D. The germline V gene has CDR1 SGHNT and CDR2 YYREEE (reference sequence). The V end lost 3 bases, the J end lost 0 bases, and 8 bases lay between the germline ends. The CDR3 totals 14 residues. The CDR3 loop reads CASSSRVSTDTQYF. The CDR3 DNA is TGTGCCAGCAGCTCCCGAGTTAGCACAGATACGCAGTATTTT.

The chain employs TRBV19 and TRBJ1-2; D remains unclear. V lost 4 bases and J lost 5, with 11 bases in between. The CDR3 has 13 residues. Germline assignment: CDR1 LNHDA and CDR2 SQIVND (reference sequence). In DNA form, the CDR3 reads TGTGCCAGTAGTAGTTCAGGCCGGTATGGCTACACCTTC. Its protein is CASSSSGRYGYTF.

This CDR3 is CASSGTGVGYTF. For the CDR3, the DNA is TGTGCCAGCAGTGGGACAGGGGTAGGCTACACCTTC. The chain couples TRBV6-4 to TRBJ1-2, with 9 positions matching TRBD1. The J segment lost 8 bases and the V segment lost 4 bases, leaving 2 bases of the junction unmatched. The CDR3 totals 12 residues. Germline-derived CDR1 and CDR2 are MRHNA and SNTAGT.

The chain links TRBV9 to TRBJ1-2, with D possibly being TRBD1 (5 bases). V lost 3 bases and J lost 4, with 13 bases in between. The CDR3 covers 14 residues. Germline CDR1 and CDR2: SGDLS and YYNGEE. CDR3 sequence (DNA): TGTGCCAGCAGCGAGGGGTGGGGGTTCTATGGCTACACCTTC. Translated, it gives CASSEGWGFYGYTF.

The table lists this clone with a count of one. The V gene is TRBV3-1 (or the pseudogene TRBV3-2), the J gene TRBJ2-3; D gene unclear. The V and J ends lost 0 bases and 2 bases respectively, with 9 bases between them. The CDR3 contains 15 residues. Germline V gene sequence: CDR1 LGHDT, CDR2 YNNKEL (reference sequence). This CDR3 reads CASSQDPLSTDTQYF. CDR3 DNA: TGTGCCAGCAGCCAAGATCCGCTTTCCACAGATACGCAGTATTTT.

The CDR3 reads CATSDPGVAGEPQHF. In DNA, the CDR3 is TGTGCCACCAGTGACCCCGGAGTTGCCGGGGAGCCCCAGCATTTT. V gene TRBV24-1 combines with J gene TRBJ1-5; D gene uncertain. There are 15 residues in the CDR3. With 4 bases removed from V and 8 bases from J, the gap between germline ends came to 17 bases. CDR1 is KGHDR and CDR2 is SFDVKD in the germline V gene.

The gene calls are TRBV9 and TRBJ2-3; 8 bases align to TRBD1. The CDR3 covers 15 residues. Germline V gives CDR1 SGDLS, CDR2 YYNGEE. Unmatched junction bases numbered 7, after V lost 5 bases and J lost 2 bases. As DNA, the CDR3 is TGTGCCAGCAGAACAGGGGGGTCTGACACAGATACGCAGTATTTT. Protein: CASRTGGSDTDTQYF.